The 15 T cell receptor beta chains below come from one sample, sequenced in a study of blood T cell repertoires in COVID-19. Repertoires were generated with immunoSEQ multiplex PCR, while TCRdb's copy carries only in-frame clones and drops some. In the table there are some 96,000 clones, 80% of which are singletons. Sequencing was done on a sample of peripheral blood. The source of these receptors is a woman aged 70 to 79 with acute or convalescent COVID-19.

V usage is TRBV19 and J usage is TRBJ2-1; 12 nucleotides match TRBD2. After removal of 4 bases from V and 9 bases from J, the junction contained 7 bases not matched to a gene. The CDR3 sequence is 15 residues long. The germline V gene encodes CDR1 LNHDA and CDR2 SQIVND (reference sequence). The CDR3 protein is CASSTLAGGRGEQFF. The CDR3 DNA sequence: TGTGCCAGTAGTACCCTAGCGGGGGGGCGTGGTGAGCAGTTCTTC. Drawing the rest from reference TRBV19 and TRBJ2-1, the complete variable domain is DGGITQSPKYLFRKEGQNVTLSCEQNLNHDAMYWYRQDPGQGLRLIYYSQIVNDFQKGDIAEGYSVSREKKESFPLTVTSAQKNPTAFYLCASSTLAGGRGEQFFGPGTRLTVL.

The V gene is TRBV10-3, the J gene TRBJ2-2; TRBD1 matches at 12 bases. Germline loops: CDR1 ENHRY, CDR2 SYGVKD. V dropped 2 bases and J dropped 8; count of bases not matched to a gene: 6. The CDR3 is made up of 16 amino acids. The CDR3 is CAISEGTGGARGELFF. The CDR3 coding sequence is TGTGCCATCAGTGAGGGGACAGGGGGCGCGAGGGGGGAGCTGTTTTTT.

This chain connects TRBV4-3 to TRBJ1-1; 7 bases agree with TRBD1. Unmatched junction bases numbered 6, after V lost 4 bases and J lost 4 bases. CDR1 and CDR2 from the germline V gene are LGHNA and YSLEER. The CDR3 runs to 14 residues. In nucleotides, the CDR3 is TGCGCCAGCAGCCTTGCAGGGGGTTCCACTGAAGCTTTCTTT. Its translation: CASSLAGGSTEAFF.

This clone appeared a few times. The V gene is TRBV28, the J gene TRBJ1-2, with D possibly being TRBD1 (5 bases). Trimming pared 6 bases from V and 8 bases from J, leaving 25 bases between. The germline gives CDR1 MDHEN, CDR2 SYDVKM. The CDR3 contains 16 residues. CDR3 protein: CASSFPGPTRGGGYTF. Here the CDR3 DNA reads TGTGCCAGCAGCTTCCCCGGACCCACTAGGGGAGGAGGCTACACCTTC.

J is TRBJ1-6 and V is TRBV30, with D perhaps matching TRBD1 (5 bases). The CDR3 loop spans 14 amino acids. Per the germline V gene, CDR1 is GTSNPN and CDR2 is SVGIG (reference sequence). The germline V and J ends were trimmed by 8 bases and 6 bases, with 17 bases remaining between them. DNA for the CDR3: TGTGCCCTCGCCCAGGGCAGGAGTAATTCACCCCTCCACTTT. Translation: CALAQGRSNSPLHF.

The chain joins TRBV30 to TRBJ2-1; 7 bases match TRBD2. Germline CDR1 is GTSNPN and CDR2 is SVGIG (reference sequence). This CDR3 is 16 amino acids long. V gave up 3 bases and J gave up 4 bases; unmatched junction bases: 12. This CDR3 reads CAWSFALGGSYNEQFF. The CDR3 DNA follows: TGTGCCTGGAGCTTCGCACTCGGGGGGTCGTACAATGAGCAGTTCTTC.

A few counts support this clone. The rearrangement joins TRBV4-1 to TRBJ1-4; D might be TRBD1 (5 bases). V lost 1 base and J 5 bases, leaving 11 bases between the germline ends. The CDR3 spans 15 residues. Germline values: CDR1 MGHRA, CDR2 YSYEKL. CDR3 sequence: CASSQVGSGNEKLFF. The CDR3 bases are TGCGCCAGCAGCCAAGTGGGATCAGGGAATGAAAAACTGTTTTTT.

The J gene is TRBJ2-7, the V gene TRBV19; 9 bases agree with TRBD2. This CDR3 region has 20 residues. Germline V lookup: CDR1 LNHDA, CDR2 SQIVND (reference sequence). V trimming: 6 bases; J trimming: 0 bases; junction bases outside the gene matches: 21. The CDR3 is CASSRRLQGASGANSYEQYF. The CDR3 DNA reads TGTGCCAGTAGCCGCCGTCTACAGGGAGCTAGCGGGGCTAACTCCTACGAGCAGTACTTC.

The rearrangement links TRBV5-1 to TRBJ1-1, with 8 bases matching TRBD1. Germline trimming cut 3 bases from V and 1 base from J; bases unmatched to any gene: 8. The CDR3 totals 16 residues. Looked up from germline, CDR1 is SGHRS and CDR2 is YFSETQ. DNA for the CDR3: TGCGCCAGCAGCTCAGGACAGGGATGGGAGAACACTGAAGCTTTCTTT. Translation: CASSSGQGWENTEAFF.

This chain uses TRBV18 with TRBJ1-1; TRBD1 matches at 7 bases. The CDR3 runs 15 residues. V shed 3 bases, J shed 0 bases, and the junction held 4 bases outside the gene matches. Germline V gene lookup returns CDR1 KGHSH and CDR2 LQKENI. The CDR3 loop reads CASSPSGQMNTEAFF. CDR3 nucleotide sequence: TGTGCCAGCTCACCTTCGGGACAGATGAACACTGAAGCTTTCTTT.

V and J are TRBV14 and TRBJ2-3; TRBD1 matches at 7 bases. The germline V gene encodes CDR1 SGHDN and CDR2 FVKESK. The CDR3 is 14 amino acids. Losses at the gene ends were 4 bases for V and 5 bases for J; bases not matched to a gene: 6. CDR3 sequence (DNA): TGTGCCAGCAGCCCTAGACAGGGCGTAGATACGCAGTATTTT. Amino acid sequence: CASSPRQGVDTQYF.

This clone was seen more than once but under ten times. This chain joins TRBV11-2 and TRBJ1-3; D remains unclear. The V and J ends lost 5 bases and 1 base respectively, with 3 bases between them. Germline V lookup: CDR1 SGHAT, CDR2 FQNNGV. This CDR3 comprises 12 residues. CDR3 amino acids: CASSPSGNTIYF. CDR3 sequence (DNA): TGTGCCAGCAGCCCTTCTGGAAACACCATATATTTT.

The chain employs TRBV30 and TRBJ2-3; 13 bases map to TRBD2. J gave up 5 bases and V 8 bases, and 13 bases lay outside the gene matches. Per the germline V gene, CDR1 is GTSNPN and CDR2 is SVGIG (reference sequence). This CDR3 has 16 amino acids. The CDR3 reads CAGSQGLAGVIDTQYF. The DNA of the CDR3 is TGTGCCGGTAGTCAAGGACTAGCGGGGGTCATAGATACGCAGTATTTT.

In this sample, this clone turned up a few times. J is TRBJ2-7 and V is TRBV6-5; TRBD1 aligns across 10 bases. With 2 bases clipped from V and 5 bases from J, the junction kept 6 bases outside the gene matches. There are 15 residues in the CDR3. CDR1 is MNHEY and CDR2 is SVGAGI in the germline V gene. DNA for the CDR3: TGTGCCAGCAGTTACCGGGGGACAGGGGCGGACGAGCAGTACTTC. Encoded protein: CASSYRGTGADEQYF.

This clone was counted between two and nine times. Here the CDR3 reads CASSAEGSSEKLFF. The CDR3 bases are TGTGCCAGCAGCGCCGAGGGTAGCAGTGAAAAACTGTTTTTT. The chain joins TRBV9 to TRBJ1-4; no definite D call. This CDR3 is built from 14 residues. Trimming shortened V by 3 bases and J by 7 bases, and 13 bases separated the two germline ends. Germline assignment: CDR1 SGDLS and CDR2 YYNGEE.